A selection of T cell receptor beta chains follows, all from one sample in a study of cytomegalovirus exposure and HLA in healthy donors. Data came from immunoSEQ multiplex PCR; TCRdb stores just in-frame clones and leaves some out. Here the sample spans 30,000 to 40,000 clones, about 70% being singletons. The sample comprised PBMCs. The receptors were gathered from a man aged 35-49 years in good health and CMV-seropositive. Each CDR3 is given with its conserved first and last residue. The D gene is left open where the match is weak. Clone size appears in some rows only: once, few, many, or a class for an expanded clone.

v_call: TRBV5-5
j_call: TRBJ1-6
d_call: TRBD1
cdr3_length: 15
clone_size: .
cdr3_nt: TGTGCCAGCAGCCGTGACGGACAGGGGAATTCACCCCTCCACTTT
cdr3_aa: CASSRDGQGNSPLHF

v_call: TRBV5-1
j_call: TRBJ2-3
d_call: .
cdr3_length: 14
clone_size: .
cdr3_nt: TGCGCCAGCAGACCCATAAGCAGCACAGATACGCAGTATTTT
cdr3_aa: CASRPISSTDTQYF

v_call: TRBV5-4
j_call: TRBJ2-5
d_call: .
cdr3_length: 13
clone_size: .
cdr3_nt: TGTGCCAGCAGCTTGACGGTACAGGAGACCCAGTACTTC
cdr3_aa: CASSLTVQETQYF

v_call: TRBV5-5
j_call: TRBJ1-5
d_call: .
cdr3_length: 14
clone_size: .
cdr3_nt: TGTGCCAGCAGCCCGGGGGTTGGAGATCAGCCCCAGCATTTT
cdr3_aa: CASSPGVGDQPQHF

v_call: TRBV19
j_call: TRBJ1-2
d_call: .
cdr3_length: 14
clone_size: few
cdr3_nt: TGTGCCAGTAGTATAGACCAGGGTCGGTATGGCTACACCTTC
cdr3_aa: CASSIDQGRYGYTF

v_call: TRBV28
j_call: TRBJ1-2
d_call: TRBD1
cdr3_length: 16
clone_size: once
cdr3_nt: TGTGCCAGCAGTTCGACATCCGGGACAGGGGGCGATGGCTACACCTTC
cdr3_aa: CASSSTSGTGGDGYTF

v_call: TRBV10-3
j_call: TRBJ2-3
d_call: .
cdr3_length: 13
clone_size: .
cdr3_nt: TGTGCCATCCGGGGTGGGGGGAAAGATACGCAGTATTTT
cdr3_aa: CAIRGGGKDTQYF

v_call: TRBV29-1
j_call: TRBJ1-2
d_call: .
cdr3_length: 12
clone_size: once
cdr3_nt: TGCAGCGTTGGAGGCGGGGGATATGGCTACACCTTC
cdr3_aa: CSVGGGGYGYTF

v_call: TRBV9
j_call: TRBJ1-1
d_call: .
cdr3_length: 12
clone_size: .
cdr3_nt: TGTGCCAGCAGCGTAGTCTCCGGTGTAGCTTTCTTT
cdr3_aa: CASSVVSGVAFF

v_call: TRBV30
j_call: TRBJ1-2
d_call: .
cdr3_length: 14
clone_size: .
cdr3_nt: TGTGCCTGGAGTGTAGATAGGGGCGGCTATGGCTACACCTTC
cdr3_aa: CAWSVDRGGYGYTF

v_call: TRBV7-2
j_call: TRBJ2-5
d_call: .
cdr3_length: 12
clone_size: .
cdr3_nt: TGTGCCAGCAGCGTGAGGGGGGAGACCCAGTACTTC
cdr3_aa: CASSVRGETQYF

v_call: TRBV5-8
j_call: TRBJ2-3
d_call: .
cdr3_length: 17
clone_size: .
cdr3_nt: TGTGCCAGCAGCTTGGTTAGACTTACCCCTGGCACAGATACGCAGTATTTT
cdr3_aa: CASSLVRLTPGTDTQYF

v_call: TRBV7-9
j_call: TRBJ2-7
d_call: TRBD1
cdr3_length: 14
clone_size: .
cdr3_nt: TGTGCCAGCAGCTGGGCGGACAGGGCCTACGAGCAGTACTTC
cdr3_aa: CASSWADRAYEQYF

v_call: TRBV2
j_call: TRBJ1-5
d_call: TRBD1
cdr3_length: 19
clone_size: .
cdr3_nt: TGTGCCAGCAGTGAAGGACAGGGGTGGGGTATTAATAGCAATCAGCCCCAGCATTTT
cdr3_aa: CASSEGQGWGINSNQPQHF

v_call: TRBV10-3
j_call: TRBJ1-5
d_call: TRBD1
cdr3_length: 14
clone_size: few
cdr3_nt: TGTGCCATCAGTGATCGACAGGGGGGAGAGCCCCAGCATTTT
cdr3_aa: CAISDRQGGEPQHF

v_call: TRBV11-2
j_call: TRBJ1-1
d_call: .
cdr3_length: 12
clone_size: .
cdr3_nt: TGTGCCAGCAGCCGCTGGACACTTGAAGCTTTCTTT
cdr3_aa: CASSRWTLEAFF

v_call: TRBV11-2
j_call: TRBJ2-7
d_call: .
cdr3_length: 13
clone_size: once
cdr3_nt: TGTGCCAGCAGCTTAACAGGGATTCTCGAGCAGTACTTC
cdr3_aa: CASSLTGILEQYF

v_call: TRBV11-3
j_call: TRBJ2-1
d_call: .
cdr3_length: 14
clone_size: once
cdr3_nt: TGTGCCAGCAGCTTAGTTACCAGTAACAATGAGCAGTTCTTC
cdr3_aa: CASSLVTSNNEQFF

v_call: TRBV6-5
j_call: TRBJ2-1
d_call: .
cdr3_length: 15
clone_size: .
cdr3_nt: TGTGCCAGCAGTTACTCGAGTCGGTCCAGAGGTGAGCAGTTCTTC
cdr3_aa: CASSYSSRSRGEQFF

v_call: TRBV2
j_call: TRBJ2-7
d_call: TRBD1
cdr3_length: 15
clone_size: .
cdr3_nt: TGTGCCAGCAGATCCGGGACAGAGGCAACCTACGAGCAGTACTTC
cdr3_aa: CASRSGTEATYEQYF

v_call: TRBV5-6
j_call: TRBJ1-6
d_call: .
cdr3_length: 14
clone_size: few
cdr3_nt: TGTGCCAGCAGCTTGCGGCAGGGCCATTCACCCCTCCACTTT
cdr3_aa: CASSLRQGHSPLHF